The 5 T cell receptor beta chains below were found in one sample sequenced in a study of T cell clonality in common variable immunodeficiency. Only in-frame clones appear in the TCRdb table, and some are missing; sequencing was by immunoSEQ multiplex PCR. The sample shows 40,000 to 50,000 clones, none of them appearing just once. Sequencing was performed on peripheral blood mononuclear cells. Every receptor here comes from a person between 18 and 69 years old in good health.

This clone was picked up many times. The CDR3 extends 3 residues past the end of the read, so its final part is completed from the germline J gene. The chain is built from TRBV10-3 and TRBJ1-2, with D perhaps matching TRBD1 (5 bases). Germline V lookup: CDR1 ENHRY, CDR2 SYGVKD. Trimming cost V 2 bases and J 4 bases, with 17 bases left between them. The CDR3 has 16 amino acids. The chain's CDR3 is CAISEDSRVIIYGYTF. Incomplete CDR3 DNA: TGTGCCATCAGTGAGGACTCCAGGGTAATCATCTATGGC.

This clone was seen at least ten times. The CDR3 sequence: CASSQFGDTQYF. Incomplete CDR3 DNA: TGTGCCAGCAGCCAGTTCGGGGATACG. The chain recombines TRBV3-1 (or the pseudogene TRBV3-2) with TRBJ2-3; D unclear. The read ends 3 residues before the CDR3 terminus; that terminus is restored from the germline J gene. Trimming left V 3 bases short and J 6 bases short, with 7 bases between. The CDR3 totals 12 residues. In germline, CDR1 is LGHDT, CDR2 YNNKEL (reference sequence).

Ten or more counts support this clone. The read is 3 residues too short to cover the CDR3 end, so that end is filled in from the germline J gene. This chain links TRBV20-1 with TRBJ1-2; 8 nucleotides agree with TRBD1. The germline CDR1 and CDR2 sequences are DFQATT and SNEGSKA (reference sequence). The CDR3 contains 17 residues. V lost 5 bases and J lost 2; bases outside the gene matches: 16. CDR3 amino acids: CSAYIEWDRNLNYGYTF. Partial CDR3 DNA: TGCAGTGCTTACATTGAATGGGACAGGAACCTGAACTATGGC.

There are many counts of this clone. The sequenced CDR3 bases are TGTGCCAGCAGCCACGGAGGTGGGGGGAGCACTGAA. Translating gives CASSHGGGGSTE. The complete CDR3 reads CASSHGGGGSTEAFF. This chain links TRBV6-4 with TRBJ1-1; D might be TRBD1 (5 bases). Read data end 3 residues before the CDR3 end; the end is taken from the germline J gene. Per germline, CDR1 MRHNA and CDR2 SNTAGT. CDR3 length: 15 residues. V shed 6 bases and J shed 4 bases, with 18 bases lying between them.

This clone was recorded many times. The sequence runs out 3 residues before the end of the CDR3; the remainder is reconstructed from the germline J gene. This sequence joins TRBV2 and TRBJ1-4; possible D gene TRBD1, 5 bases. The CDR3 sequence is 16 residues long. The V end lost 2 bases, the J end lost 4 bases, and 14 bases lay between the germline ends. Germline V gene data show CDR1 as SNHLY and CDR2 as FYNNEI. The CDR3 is CASSEPQGANNEKLFF. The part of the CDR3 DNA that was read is TGTGCCAGCAGTGAACCCCAGGGAGCAAATAATGAAAAA.